Each of the 30 T cell receptor beta chains below was sequenced from the same sample in a study of shared clonotypes between healthy human individuals. The table came from immunoSEQ multiplex PCR; TCRdb's copy has only in-frame clones and leaves some out. Seen here are some 2,100,000 clones, approximately 96% observed once, and the top ten hold over 0.1%. The sample taken for sequencing was naive CD4+ T cells sorted from blood. Subset: CD45RA+ positively selected. All receptors derive from a man aged 18 to 29 in good health.

J is TRBJ2-5 and V is TRBV5-1; TRBD1 is a possible D gene (7 bases). V lost 0 bases and J lost 0, with 12 bases in between. Germline CDR1 SGHRS, CDR2 YFSETQ. The CDR3 sequence is 16 residues long. The DNA of the CDR3 is TGCGCCAGCAGCTTGGGAACAGGGGAGGACCAAGAGACCCAGTACTTC. Translated, it gives CASSLGTGEDQETQYF.

The rearrangement joins TRBV11-2 to TRBJ2-1; weak D call: TRBD2 (5 bases). CDR1 and CDR2 from the germline V gene are SGHAT and FQNNGV. V was shortened by 2 bases and J by 4 bases, with 15 bases between the two germline ends. The CDR3 runs 16 residues. CDR3 DNA sequence: TGTGCCAGCAGCTTAAGTGGAGTTCCGGGATACAATGAGCAGTTCTTC. Translation: CASSLSGVPGYNEQFF. Full variable domain (remainder filled in from reference TRBV11-2 and TRBJ2-1): EAGVAQSPRYKIIEKRQSVAFWCNPISGHATLYWYQQILGQGPKLLIQFQNNGVVDDSQLPKDRFSAERLKGVDSTLKIQPAKLEDSAVYLCASSLSGVPGYNEQFFGPGTRLTVL.

This CDR3 reads CASRLTGGYNEQFF. CDR3 DNA sequence: TGCGCCAGCAGACTAACAGGGGGTTATAATGAGCAGTTCTTC. This chain links TRBV5-1 with TRBJ2-1; 8 positions agree with TRBD1. This CDR3 spans 14 amino acids. V shed 5 bases and J 7 bases; nucleotides not matched to a gene: 8. The V gene's germline CDR1 is SGHRS and CDR2 YFSETQ.

The chain joins TRBV6-6 to TRBJ1-5; D remains ambiguous. Trimming left V 7 bases short and J 5 bases short, with 21 bases between. The CDR3 contains 16 residues. Germline CDR1 MNHNY, CDR2 SVGAGI (reference sequence). This CDR3 reads CASTPSSTNRDQPQHF. CDR3 nucleotide sequence: TGTGCCAGCACCCCATCGAGTACGAACCGGGATCAGCCCCAGCATTTT.

The chain carries TRBV5-1 and TRBJ2-2; the D is unclear. The germline V gene encodes CDR1 SGHRS and CDR2 YFSETQ. The CDR3 runs 14 residues. Trimming cost V 4 bases and J 5 bases, with 12 bases left between them. The CDR3 DNA reads as TGCGCCAGCAGCCCCGGGCTCGAAACCGGGGAGCTGTTTTTT. Translated: CASSPGLETGELFF.

This clone has just one count. The chain combines TRBV27 with TRBJ2-5, with 9 positions matching TRBD1. The CDR3 runs 16 residues. V lost 5 bases, J lost 1 base, and 8 bases stayed unmatched. Germline-derived CDR1 and CDR2 are MNHEY and SMNVEV (reference sequence). The chain's CDR3 is CASSVHRGLFQETQYF. In nucleotides, the CDR3 is TGTGCCAGCAGTGTCCACAGGGGGCTGTTCCAAGAGACCCAGTACTTC.

The V call is TRBV18, the J call TRBJ1-1, with D uncertain. The V end was cut by 2 bases, the J end by 0 bases, with 13 bases between. The CDR3 is made up of 16 amino acids. The V gene's germline CDR1 is KGHSH and CDR2 LQKENI. DNA of the CDR3: TGTGCCAGCTCACCATCAGCCCCTTCAATGAACACTGAAGCTTTCTTT. Protein: CASSPSAPSMNTEAFF.

V is TRBV6-1 and J is TRBJ2-4; TRBD2 agrees at 7 bases. Germline V lookup: CDR1 MNHNS, CDR2 SASEGT. The trim removed 1 base at V and 7 bases at J, leaving 7 bases unmatched. CDR3 length: 15 amino acids. DNA of the CDR3: TGTGCCAGCAGTGAAGAGGGGCTAGCGGTTAACATTCAGTACTTC. Its translation is CASSEEGLAVNIQYF.

CDR3 coding DNA: TGTGCCAGTATGGACAGGGTCTCGTATGGCTACACCTTC. Its protein is CASMDRVSYGYTF. The chain uses TRBV19 and TRBJ1-2, with 8 bases matching TRBD1. The CDR3 extends over 13 amino acids. In germline, CDR1 is LNHDA, CDR2 SQIVND (reference sequence). V lost 7 bases and J lost 5; bases outside the gene matches: 6.

This clone appeared a few times. The chain employs TRBV27 and TRBJ2-1; tentative D call: TRBD2 (5 bases). In germline, CDR1 is MNHEY, CDR2 SMNVEV (reference sequence). V gave up 4 bases and J gave up 9 bases, with 13 bases separating them. The CDR3 sequence is 13 residues long. The CDR3: CASSSIAFREQFF. CDR3 bases: TGTGCCAGCAGTTCCATAGCGTTCCGTGAGCAGTTCTTC.

This clone was seen a single time. The rearrangement joins TRBV7-9 to TRBJ2-2, with a possible D match to TRBD2 (5 bases). This CDR3 region has 14 residues. Germline CDR1 and CDR2: SEHNR and FQNEAQ (reference sequence). V was shortened by 5 bases and J by 6 bases, with 13 bases between the two germline ends. The CDR3 coding sequence is TGTGCCAGCAGCCCAAACCTACTAGCCGGGGAGCTGTTTTTT. Its protein is CASSPNLLAGELFF.

Of note for this clone: The sample has other DNA sequences that encode this CDR3 too. V usage is TRBV2 and J usage is TRBJ1-4, with D unresolved. V lost 1 base and J 0 bases, leaving 3 bases between the germline ends. CDR3 length: 14 residues. In germline, CDR1 is SNHLY, CDR2 FYNNEI. The CDR3 nucleotides read TGTGCCAGCAGTGAAGGAGCAACTAATGAAAAACTGTTTTTT. Protein sequence: CASSEGATNEKLFF.

Of note for this clone: A read error may produce the germline difference seen at one junction end. The rearrangement joins TRBV7-7 to TRBJ2-5; 7 nucleotides match TRBD2. The CDR3 has 15 amino acids. Per germline, CDR1 SSHAT and CDR2 FNYEAQ (reference sequence). CDR3 sequence: CASSLENRPGGTQYF. The CDR3 DNA reads as TGTGCTAGCAGCTTAGAGAATAGGCCGGGGGGGACCCAGTACTTC.

This chain joins TRBV27 and TRBJ2-2; D gene ambiguous. V was pared by 8 bases and J by 1 base, with 5 bases between. The CDR3 consists of 12 residues. CDR1 and CDR2 from the germline V gene are MNHEY and SMNVEV (reference sequence). The CDR3 region is CASGKNTGELFF. The CDR3 nucleotides are TGTGCCAGCGGTAAGAACACCGGGGAGCTGTTTTTT.

This clone was detected once. V is TRBV11-3 and J is TRBJ1-3; D is uncertain. The CDR3 consists of 17 residues. Germline V gene sequence: CDR1 SGHNT, CDR2 YENEEA. V was pared by 0 bases and J by 0 bases, with 12 bases between. CDR3 nucleotides: TGTGCCAGCAGCTTAGATTCCCGGGCAGCCTCTGGAAACACCATATATTTT. Amino acids: CASSLDSRAASGNTIYF. The full variable domain, in which reference TRBV11-3 and TRBJ1-3 provide the parts outside the CDR3, is EAGVVQSPRYKIIEKKQPVAFWCNPISGHNTLYWYLQNLGQGPELLIRYENEEAVDDSQLPKDRFSAERLKGVDSTLKIQPAELGDSAVYLCASSLDSRAASGNTIYFGEGSWLTVV.

The chain couples TRBV4-1 to TRBJ2-2; D gene uncertain. There are 17 residues in the CDR3. Germline lookup yields CDR1 MGHRA and CDR2 YSYEKL. V was cut by 0 bases and J by 0 bases, with 11 bases left in between. The CDR3 nucleotides are TGCGCCAGCAGCCAAGAGGGCAGATCCGCGAACACCGGGGAGCTGTTTTTT. It specifies CASSQEGRSANTGELFF.

The V and J genes are TRBV6-6 and TRBJ1-3; 7 bases fit TRBD1. The germline gives CDR1 MNHNY, CDR2 SVGAGI (reference sequence). After removal of 0 bases from V and 2 bases from J, the junction contained 4 bases not matched to a gene. This CDR3 contains 16 residues. The CDR3 reads CASSYSTQGAGNTIYF. The CDR3 DNA is TGTGCCAGCAGTTACTCAACGCAGGGGGCTGGAAACACCATATATTTT.

The chain has TRBV4-1 and TRBJ2-7; D ambiguous. The CDR3 sequence is 13 residues long. Trimming took off 4 bases at V and 6 bases at J, with 13 bases between the two ends. Germline assignment: CDR1 MGHRA and CDR2 YSYEKL. CDR3 in amino acids: CASSLIMATEQYF. CDR3 in DNA: TGCGCCAGCAGCCTAATTATGGCAACCGAGCAGTACTTC.

The chain employs TRBV30 and TRBJ1-2; D possibly corresponds to TRBD1 (5 bases). CDR1 and CDR2 from the germline V gene are GTSNPN and SVGIG (reference sequence). Trimming took 0 bases from V and 7 from J, leaving 12 bases between them. The length of the CDR3 is 13 residues. This CDR3 reads CAWSVAGGVGYTF. The CDR3 DNA follows: TGTGCCTGGAGTGTAGCGGGGGGTGTTGGCTACACCTTC.

Notes on this clone: The junction and the germline gene differ at one end; a read error may be behind it. The chain recombines TRBV7-7 with TRBJ2-6, with D possibly being TRBD1 (9 bases). Germline V gene data show CDR1 as SSHAT and CDR2 as FNYEAQ (reference sequence). The length of the CDR3 is 14 residues. CDR3 coding DNA: TGTGCTAGCAGCTTAGCGGGACAGGGCAGCGTCCTGACTTTC. Amino acid sequence: CASSLAGQGSVLTF.

The gene calls are TRBV4-3 and TRBJ2-1, with 12 bases that match TRBD2. CDR1 and CDR2 from the germline V gene are LGHNA and YSLEER. V dropped 1 base and J dropped 10; count of bases not matched to a gene: 2. CDR3 length: 14 amino acids. In nucleotides, the CDR3 is TGCGCCAGCAGCCAAGCTAGCGGGAGGGGCGAGCAGTTCTTC. It codes for CASSQASGRGEQFF.

The chain combines TRBV28 with TRBJ1-2; no firm D call. V was shortened by 5 bases and J by 8 bases, with 12 bases between the two germline ends. Germline CDR1 is MDHEN and CDR2 is SYDVKM. CDR3 length equals 12 residues. Written as DNA, the CDR3 is TGTGCCAGCAGTCCGCCCCGGGAAGGCTACACCTTC. Protein product: CASSPPREGYTF.

CDR3 nucleotides: TGTGCCAGCAGTTCCCCCGGGACAGGCTTCTCCTACGAGCAGTACTTC. It translates to CASSSPGTGFSYEQYF. The chain combines TRBV28 with TRBJ2-7; 8 bases agree with TRBD1. CDR3 length: 16 amino acids. Germline assignment: CDR1 MDHEN and CDR2 SYDVKM. The V and J ends lost 4 bases and 0 bases, in that order; junction bases with no gene match: 8.

The chain couples TRBV2 to TRBJ1-1; unclear D gene. The CDR3 runs 16 residues. V shed 3 bases and J shed 0 bases, with 14 bases lying between them. The germline V gene has CDR1 SNHLY and CDR2 FYNNEI. In nucleotides, the CDR3 is TGTGCCAGCAGTGATGTATGGGGTAGGATGAACACTGAAGCTTTCTTT. Amino acid sequence: CASSDVWGRMNTEAFF.

The chain carries TRBV27 and TRBJ1-1; D is unresolved. Germline CDR1 MNHEY, CDR2 SMNVEV (reference sequence). Trimming took 4 bases from V and 1 from J, leaving 10 bases between them. This CDR3 has 14 residues. The CDR3 loop is CASSSGGGNTEAFF. CDR3 nucleotide sequence: TGTGCCAGCAGTTCCGGTGGAGGGAACACTGAAGCTTTCTTT.

The rearrangement uses TRBV4-3 and TRBJ1-2; D is possibly TRBD1 (6 bases). The CDR3 has 14 residues. CDR1 LGHNA and CDR2 YSLEER come from the germline V gene. Trimming stripped 0 bases from V and 8 bases from J, with 13 bases between. CDR3 coding DNA: TGCGCCAGCAGCCAAGATTATCAGGGGTACGGCTACACCTTC. As protein: CASSQDYQGYGYTF.

V and J are TRBV4-1 and TRBJ2-3; D perhaps matches TRBD2 (6 bases). The CDR3 totals 14 residues. The germline V and J ends were trimmed by 2 bases and 7 bases, with 13 bases remaining between them. Germline V gene sequence: CDR1 MGHRA, CDR2 YSYEKL. The CDR3 coding sequence is TGCGCCAGCAGCCAACCGCGGGATCGGAATACGCAGTATTTT. This gives the protein CASSQPRDRNTQYF.

This clone is a singleton in its sample. The chain couples TRBV5-1 to TRBJ2-7; D perhaps matches TRBD1 (6 bases). The CDR3 extends over 14 amino acids. V lost 4 bases to trimming and J lost 0 bases, with 11 bases between them. Germline CDR1 reads SGHRS; CDR2 reads YFSETQ. CDR3 bases: TGCGCCAGCAGCCCAGGGGTTAGCTCCTACGAGCAGTACTTC. It translates to CASSPGVSSYEQYF.

This chain joins TRBV4-1 and TRBJ2-4, with D perhaps matching TRBD2 (5 bases). The CDR3 consists of 16 residues. CDR1 and CDR2 from the germline V gene are MGHRA and YSYEKL. With 0 bases removed from V and 7 bases from J, the gap between germline ends came to 16 bases. The CDR3 DNA reads as TGCGCCAGCAGCCAAGAGTGGAGTCAACTAGGGAACATTCAGTACTTC. It encodes CASSQEWSQLGNIQYF.

This clone appeared once. V gene TRBV9 combines with J gene TRBJ2-5; 7 bases map to TRBD2. V dropped 0 bases and J dropped 2; count of bases not matched to a gene: 10. Looked up from germline, CDR1 is SGDLS and CDR2 is YYNGEE. There are 17 residues in the CDR3. DNA of the CDR3: TGTGCCAGCAGCGTAGGTGAAACCGGCGGGAGTCAAGAGACCCAGTACTTC. Translated: CASSVGETGGSQETQYF.